Below, one T cell receptor (beta chain) is given with its context. Categorization into cohorts depended on clinical history that participants reported. The data originate from a study of blood T cell repertoires in COVID-19. From germline, CDR1 is MNHEY and CDR2 SVGAGI. Trimming cost V 6 bases and J 7 bases; bases outside gene matches: 8. The CDR3 is made up of 14 amino acids. Sequencing used immunoSEQ multiplex PCR; TCRdb keeps in-frame clones, though not all of them. The table lists some 270,000 clones, over 80% of them singletons, with roughly 4% in the top ten. This sequence originates from a woman in her 30s with acute COVID-19. The rearrangement uses TRBV6-5 and TRBJ2-7, with 11 bases lining up with TRBD2. The specimen sequenced was PBMCs or T cells enriched from blood (not recorded which). CDR3 amino acids: CASSITSGSNEQYF. The CDR3 nucleotides read TGTGCCAGCAGCATAACTAGCGGGAGTAATGAGCAGTACTTC.